Presented here are 29 T cell receptor beta chains from one specimen sequenced in a study of beta chain features in type 1 diabetes. TCRB transcripts that were expressed got sequenced, as all of the isolated RNA had been reverse transcribed. Assay: immunoSEQ multiplex PCR; the TCRdb copy retains only in-frame clones and omits some. This sample has about half a million clones, with roughly 10% found just once. The specimen sequenced was naive CD4+ T cells from blood. These receptors came from a woman under 30 in good health.

This clone was picked up a small number of times. The chain joins TRBV7-2 to TRBJ1-4; 9 nucleotides match TRBD1. CDR3 length: 16 amino acids. Germline lookup yields CDR1 SGHTA and CDR2 FQGNSA. J lost 10 bases, V lost 5 bases, and 14 bases had no gene match. The CDR3 protein is CASSVRTGEGFGKLFF. In DNA, the CDR3 is TGTGCCAGCAGCGTAAGGACAGGGGAGGGTTTTGGAAAACTGTTTTTT.

As to this clone: One end of the junction is discordant with germline, which a read error may explain. The V and J genes are TRBV7-9 and TRBJ1-2, with TRBD1 as a possible D gene (6 bases). Germline V lookup: CDR1 SEHNR, CDR2 FQNEAQ (reference sequence). The CDR3 spans 13 residues. The CDR3 DNA follows: TGCGCCAGCAGCCGGACAGCTAACTATGGCTACACCTTC. Protein: CASSRTANYGYTF.

The CDR3, as DNA: TGTGCCAGCAGCTCGGGCTCCTACAATGAGCAGTTCTTC. The encoded protein is CASSSGSYNEQFF. The J gene is TRBJ2-1, the V gene TRBV6-5; D is ambiguous. V lost 6 bases to trimming and J lost 0 bases, with 6 bases between them. The CDR3 loop spans 13 amino acids. Germline CDR1 reads MNHEY; CDR2 reads SVGAGI.

This clone was observed a few times. V is TRBV5-4 and J is TRBJ2-1; 8 bases are shared with TRBD1. The trim removed 6 bases at V and 6 bases at J, leaving 14 bases unmatched. The germline CDR1 and CDR2 sequences are SGHNT and YYREEE (reference sequence). The CDR3 length is 16 residues. The CDR3 region is CASMVKRDRFPNEQFF. The CDR3 bases are TGTGCCAGCATGGTAAAAAGGGACAGGTTTCCCAATGAGCAGTTCTTC.

J is TRBJ2-1 and V is TRBV25-1; TRBD1 aligns across 7 bases. The CDR3 spans 12 residues. With V trimmed by 6 bases and J by 6 bases, 2 bases remained unmatched. Per germline, CDR1 MGHDK and CDR2 SYGVNS. The CDR3 nucleotides read TGTGCCAGCAGGGGGGACAGCAATGAGCAGTTCTTC. Translated, it gives CASRGDSNEQFF.

The chain joins TRBV28 to TRBJ1-5; D not certain. The CDR3 covers 12 residues. CDR1 is MDHEN, CDR2 SYDVKM, per germline. Trimming cost V 6 bases and J 6 bases, with 9 bases left between them. This chain's CDR3 is CASRTISQPQHF. In nucleotides, the CDR3 is TGTGCCAGCAGGACAATAAGTCAGCCCCAGCATTTT.

This clone was seen once. The CDR3, as DNA: TGTGCCAGCAGATCCTACAGGGCCGAACGCGAAAAACTGTTTTTT. Its translation is CASRSYRAEREKLFF. This chain joins TRBV6-5 and TRBJ1-4, with D tentatively TRBD1 (6 bases). Looked up from germline, CDR1 is MNHEY and CDR2 is SVGAGI. This CDR3 spans 15 amino acids. With 6 bases removed from V and 8 bases from J, the gap between germline ends came to 19 bases.

The chain employs TRBV15 and TRBJ2-3; D is uncertain. Trimming took 3 bases from V and 3 from J, leaving 16 bases between them. Germline V gene sequence: CDR1 LNHNV, CDR2 YYDKDF (reference sequence). The CDR3 totals 16 residues. CDR3 nucleotides: TGTGCCACCAGCAGTGATCCTACAGTGGGGACAGATACGCAGTATTTT. Amino acids: CATSSDPTVGTDTQYF. Filled out from reference TRBV15 and TRBJ2-3, the complete variable domain reads DAMVIQNPRYQVTQFGKPVTLSCSQTLNHNVMYWYQQKSSQAPKLLFHYYDKDFNNEADTPDNFQSRRPNTSFCFLDIRSPGLGDTAMYLCATSSDPTVGTDTQYFGPGTRLTVL.

This clone was seen only a few times. The J gene is TRBJ2-7, the V gene TRBV25-1; TRBD1 might be the D (6 bases). The germline V gene encodes CDR1 MGHDK and CDR2 SYGVNS. The CDR3 runs to 13 residues. Trimming stripped 3 bases from V and 5 bases from J, with 11 bases between. The CDR3 protein is CASSDLGANEQYF. CDR3 in DNA: TGTGCCAGCAGTGATCTGGGGGCCAACGAGCAGTACTTC.

This clone was seen only a few times. J is TRBJ1-2 and V is TRBV7-2; D uncertain. Germline CDR1 and CDR2: SGHTA and FQGNSA. CDR3 size: 14 residues. Trimming removed 3 bases from V and 1 base from J, with 9 bases in between. CDR3 DNA sequence: TGTGCCAGCAGCTTTAATGCCATTAACTATGGCTACACCTTC. The encoded protein is CASSFNAINYGYTF.

This clone occurred a few times. The V gene is TRBV29-1, the J gene TRBJ1-1; D is undetermined. V dropped 6 bases and J dropped 2 bases, with 16 bases sitting between them. CDR1 is SQVTM and CDR2 is ANQGSEA in the germline V gene. The CDR3 totals 14 residues. Here the CDR3 DNA reads TGCAGCGTAAAAGGGCTCCTAAGTAACACTGAAGCTTTCTTT. Its translation: CSVKGLLSNTEAFF.

The table lists this clone with a few counts. The V and J genes are TRBV29-1 and TRBJ1-1; unclear D gene. Germline lookup yields CDR1 SQVTM and CDR2 ANQGSEA. CDR3 length equals 12 residues. The chain's CDR3 is CSSQEGRTEAFF. The CDR3 nucleotides read TGCAGTTCTCAGGAGGGTCGCACTGAAGCTTTCTTT.

This clone has more than one count but fewer than ten. This chain links TRBV29-1 with TRBJ1-2; TRBD1 agrees at 11 bases. J was trimmed by 5 bases and V by 4 bases; bases with no gene match: 3. Germline CDR1 SQVTM, CDR2 ANQGSEA. The CDR3 covers 13 residues. The CDR3 DNA follows: TGCAGCGTTGGGACAGGGGGCGGGTATGGCTACACCTTC. Translation gives CSVGTGGGYGYTF.

In the case of this clone: This CDR3 is also generated by other DNA sequences in the sample. This chain connects TRBV29-1 to TRBJ2-5; a possible D gene is TRBD1 (5 bases). V lost 6 bases, J lost 7 bases, and 24 bases lay in between. Germline V gene data show CDR1 as SQVTM and CDR2 as ANQGSEA. This CDR3 is built from 15 residues. The CDR3 loop is CSVGEGALEIGTQYF. CDR3 coding DNA: TGCAGCGTGGGTGAAGGGGCCCTAGAGATAGGGACCCAGTACTTC.

This chain uses TRBV7-2 with TRBJ2-1; 10 positions agree with TRBD1. The ends lost 1 base at V and 10 bases at J; junction bases unmatched: 4. The CDR3 totals 14 residues. From germline, CDR1 is SGHTA and CDR2 FQGNSA. In DNA, the CDR3 is TGTGCCAGCAGCTTAGGACAGGGGGCAGACGAGCAGTTCTTC. Its translation: CASSLGQGADEQFF.

This sequence joins TRBV6-5 and TRBJ2-5, with D possibly TRBD2 on 5 matching bases. V was cut by 4 bases and J by 2 bases, with 11 bases left in between. Per germline, CDR1 MNHEY and CDR2 SVGAGI. The CDR3 consists of 14 residues. The CDR3 DNA sequence: TGTGCCAGCAGTTTCTCGAGGGCTCAAGAGACCCAGTACTTC. Amino acids: CASSFSRAQETQYF.

The chain carries TRBV18 and TRBJ2-7; D not resolved. CDR1 and CDR2 from the germline V gene are KGHSH and LQKENI. The CDR3 is made up of 13 amino acids. V was pared by 3 bases and J by 4 bases, with 10 bases between. DNA of the CDR3: TGTGCCAGCTCACCCCCACTCCTTTACGAGCAGTACTTC. Residues: CASSPPLLYEQYF.

Only a few counts were recorded for this clone. The V and J genes are TRBV6-6 and TRBJ2-4, with TRBD2 matching over 10 bases. The junction had 7 bases not matched to a gene; V was cut back by 5 bases and J by 6 bases. The germline gives CDR1 MNHNY, CDR2 SVGAGI (reference sequence). The CDR3 runs 15 residues. In DNA, the CDR3 is TGTGCCAGCAGTACCCCCCTAGCGGGGGTAAACATTCAGTACTTC. It translates to CASSTPLAGVNIQYF.

The CDR3 DNA sequence: TGTGCCAGCAGCCGGGACACAAATAATGAAAAACTGTTTTTT. Translation gives CASSRDTNNEKLFF. The chain is built from TRBV7-9 and TRBJ1-4; D may be TRBD1 (6 bases). CDR1 SEHNR and CDR2 FQNEAQ come from the germline V gene (reference sequence). Trimming pared 5 bases from V and 4 bases from J, leaving 11 bases between. The CDR3 covers 14 residues.

A word on this clone: Different DNA sequences within this sample yield the same CDR3. The chain carries TRBV30 and TRBJ2-7; no firm D call. Trimming stripped 1 base from V and 4 bases from J, with 5 bases between. Germline lookup yields CDR1 GTSNPN and CDR2 SVGIG (reference sequence). There are 11 residues in the CDR3. CDR3 sequence (DNA): TGTGCCTGGAGTGGACTGTACGAGCAGTACTTC. Translating gives CAWSGLYEQYF.

The chain couples TRBV5-1 to TRBJ2-7, with D possibly being TRBD2 (6 bases). Germline assignment: CDR1 SGHRS and CDR2 YFSETQ. The germline V and J ends were trimmed by 2 bases and 5 bases, with 14 bases remaining between them. This CDR3 has 14 amino acids. CDR3 amino acids: CASSFGTGGNEQYF. Here the CDR3 DNA reads TGCGCCAGCAGCTTCGGAACGGGCGGGAACGAGCAGTACTTC.

The chain uses TRBV6-1 and TRBJ2-5; D ambiguous. The length of the CDR3 is 14 residues. The V gene lost 1 base and the J gene lost 4 bases, with 10 bases spanning the gap. Germline V gene lookup returns CDR1 MNHNS and CDR2 SASEGT. CDR3 sequence (DNA): TGTGCCAGCAGTGAAGAGAATGGTGGAGAGACCCAGTACTTC. This gives the protein CASSEENGGETQYF.

The table lists this clone with a few counts. The rearrangement joins TRBV20-1 to TRBJ2-7; D uncertain. Per germline, CDR1 DFQATT and CDR2 SNEGSKA (reference sequence). Trimming removed 3 bases at V and 2 bases at J, with 5 bases between. This CDR3 is built from 11 residues. CDR3 bases: TGCAGTGCTAGCATGACCTACGAGCAGTACTTC. This sequence encodes CSASMTYEQYF.

The V gene is TRBV5-1, the J gene TRBJ1-1; possible D gene TRBD1, 6 bases. CDR3 length equals 17 residues. CDR1 is SGHRS and CDR2 is YFSETQ in the germline V gene. Deletions cut 0 bases from V and 1 base from J, with 16 bases between. CDR3 protein: CASSLVWRGQRNTEAFF. CDR3 DNA sequence: TGCGCCAGCAGCTTGGTTTGGCGGGGACAACGGAACACTGAAGCTTTCTTT.

This clone was counted only a few times. The chain uses TRBV19 and TRBJ2-3, with 8 bases aligning to TRBD2. The germline V gene encodes CDR1 LNHDA and CDR2 SQIVND (reference sequence). CDR3 size: 13 residues. The V gene end was trimmed by 9 bases and the J gene end by 5 bases; junction bases not matched to a gene: 7. CDR3 in amino acids: CASKRELGDTQYF. CDR3 DNA sequence: TGTGCCAGCAAGCGGGAGTTGGGAGATACGCAGTATTTT.

The V and J genes are TRBV5-4 and TRBJ1-2; 9 bases are shared with TRBD1. The V segment lost 0 bases and the J segment 6 bases; nucleotides outside the gene matches: 3. Germline lookup yields CDR1 SGHNT and CDR2 YYREEE (reference sequence). The CDR3 runs to 14 residues. CDR3 sequence: CASSLDGTGNGYTF. DNA of the CDR3: TGTGCCAGCAGCTTGGACGGGACAGGGAATGGCTACACCTTC.

This sequence joins TRBV12-5 and TRBJ2-5; D unclear. Trimming took 0 bases from V and 3 from J, leaving 2 bases between them. CDR1 is LGHNT, CDR2 FRNRAP, per germline. CDR3 length: 12 residues. CDR3 sequence reads: CASGLVKETQYF. As DNA, the CDR3 is TGTGCTAGTGGTTTGGTAAAAGAGACCCAGTACTTC. Variable domain in full (rest from reference TRBV12-5 and TRBJ2-5): DARVTQTPRHKVTEMGQEVTMRCQPILGHNTVFWYRQTMMQGLELLAYFRNRAPLDDSGMPKDRFSAEMPDATLATLKIQPSEPRDSAVYFCASGLVKETQYFGPGTRLLVL.

The sample holds a few counts of this clone. The chain is built from TRBV7-9 and TRBJ2-1, with TRBD2 identical over 8 bases. The V and J ends lost 1 base and 9 bases, in that order; junction bases with no gene match: 20. The CDR3 has 19 residues. The V gene's germline CDR1 is SEHNR and CDR2 FQNEAQ (reference sequence). This CDR3 is CASSLETLAPGGRYGEQFF. The CDR3 nucleotides are TGTGCCAGCAGCTTAGAAACCCTTGCTCCTGGCGGGAGGTATGGTGAGCAGTTCTTC.

This clone came up many times. The chain employs TRBV7-2 and TRBJ2-3, with D possibly matching TRBD1 (5 bases). The CDR3 consists of 16 residues. The V end was cut by 5 bases, the J end by 4 bases, with 19 bases between. Germline CDR1 is SGHTA and CDR2 is FQGNSA. The CDR3 DNA reads as TGTGCCAGCAGCCTCTCGGCCCTAAGGGGCCCAGATACGCAGTATTTT. Translation gives CASSLSALRGPDTQYF. Based on the CDR3 plus reference TRBV7-2 and TRBJ2-3, the full variable domain is GAGVSQSPSNKVTEKGKDVELRCDPISGHTALYWYRQSLGQGLEFLIYFQGNSAPDKSGLPSDRFSAERTGGSVSTLTIQRTQQEDSAVYLCASSLSALRGPDTQYFGPGTRLTVL.